The 5 T cell receptor beta chains below were found in one sample sequenced in a study of read filtering for tumor transcriptome and immune sequencing. Molecular barcoded adaptors covering alpha/delta and beta/gamma chains were used on around 370 ng RNA. One entry per CDR3 protein results from TCRdb running MiXCR on the reads. The table lists about 10,000 distinct CDR3 sequences, approximately 16% of them singletons. Sequenced: a population of CD138-negative cells sorted from bone marrow. These receptors originate from a donor aged 40 or older with multiple myeloma.

This clonotype occurred many times. The chain links TRBV12-5 to TRBJ2-3; D is possibly TRBD2 (5 bases). Germline V gene lookup returns CDR1 LGHNT and CDR2 FRNRAP. CDR3 length: 12 residues. This CDR3 reads CASGDYTDTQYF. In nucleotides, the CDR3 is TGTGCCTCGGGCGACTACACAGATACGCAGTATTTT.

This clonotype occurred many times. V is TRBV5-6 and J is TRBJ1-2, with 7 bases fitting TRBD1. V shed 4 bases, J shed 9 bases, and the junction held 15 bases outside the gene matches. The CDR3 consists of 15 residues. Germline V gene lookup returns CDR1 SGHDT and CDR2 YYEEEE. As DNA, the CDR3 is TGTGCCAGCAGCCCCCAAGCAGGGGGGATGGTTAGCTACACCTTC. It specifies CASSPQAGGMVSYTF. Complete variable domain (other parts from reference TRBV5-6 and TRBJ1-2): DAGVTQSPTHLIKTRGQQVTLRCSPKSGHDTVSWYQQALGQGPQFIFQYYEEEERQRGNFPDRFSGHQFPNYSSELNVNALLLGDSALYLCASSPQAGGMVSYTFGSGTRLTVV.

The sample holds many counts of this clonotype. V is TRBV30 and J is TRBJ2-3; 9 positions agree with TRBD2. Germline lookup yields CDR1 GTSNPN and CDR2 SVGIG (reference sequence). The CDR3 is 14 amino acids. Trimming cost V 5 bases and J 4 bases; bases outside gene matches: 7. CDR3 protein: CAWAIAGVADTQYF. Here the CDR3 DNA reads TGTGCCTGGGCGATAGCGGGAGTAGCAGATACGCAGTATTTT. The whole variable domain, remainder taken from reference TRBV30 and TRBJ2-3, is SQTIHQWPATLVQPVGSPLSLECTVEGTSNPNLYWYRQAAGRGLQLLFYSVGIGQISSEVPQNLSASRPQDRQFILSSKKLLLSDSGFYLCAWAIAGVADTQYFGPGTRLTVL.

A note on this clonotype: A far larger clone is just one base off, so this is likely a read error. Without the conserved terminal phenylalanine or tryptophan, this CDR3 likely stems from a read error. The chain joins TRBV28 to TRBJ2-1, with D hard to call. Between the trimmed V and J ends, which lost 1 base and 6 bases, there was a span of 19 bases. The CDR3 has 17 residues. Germline values: CDR1 MDHEN, CDR2 SYDVKM. Written as DNA, the CDR3 is TGTGCCAGCAGTTTATTCCACACCCCTGCTCGAAGCAATGAGCAGTTCCTC. Translating it yields CASSLFHTPARSNEQFL.

As regards this clonotype: This CDR3 is missing its conserved last phenylalanine or tryptophan, likely due to a read error. This chain links TRBV28 with TRBJ2-1, with 7 bases identical to TRBD1. The CDR3 length is 17 residues. V shed 6 bases, J shed 0 bases, and the junction held 11 bases outside the gene matches. Germline loops: CDR1 MDHEN, CDR2 SYDVKM. The CDR3 reads CASSIAGGAVSYNEQFS. CDR3 bases: TGTGCCAGCAGCATCGCAGGGGGTGCGGTCTCCTACAATGAGCAGTTCTCC.